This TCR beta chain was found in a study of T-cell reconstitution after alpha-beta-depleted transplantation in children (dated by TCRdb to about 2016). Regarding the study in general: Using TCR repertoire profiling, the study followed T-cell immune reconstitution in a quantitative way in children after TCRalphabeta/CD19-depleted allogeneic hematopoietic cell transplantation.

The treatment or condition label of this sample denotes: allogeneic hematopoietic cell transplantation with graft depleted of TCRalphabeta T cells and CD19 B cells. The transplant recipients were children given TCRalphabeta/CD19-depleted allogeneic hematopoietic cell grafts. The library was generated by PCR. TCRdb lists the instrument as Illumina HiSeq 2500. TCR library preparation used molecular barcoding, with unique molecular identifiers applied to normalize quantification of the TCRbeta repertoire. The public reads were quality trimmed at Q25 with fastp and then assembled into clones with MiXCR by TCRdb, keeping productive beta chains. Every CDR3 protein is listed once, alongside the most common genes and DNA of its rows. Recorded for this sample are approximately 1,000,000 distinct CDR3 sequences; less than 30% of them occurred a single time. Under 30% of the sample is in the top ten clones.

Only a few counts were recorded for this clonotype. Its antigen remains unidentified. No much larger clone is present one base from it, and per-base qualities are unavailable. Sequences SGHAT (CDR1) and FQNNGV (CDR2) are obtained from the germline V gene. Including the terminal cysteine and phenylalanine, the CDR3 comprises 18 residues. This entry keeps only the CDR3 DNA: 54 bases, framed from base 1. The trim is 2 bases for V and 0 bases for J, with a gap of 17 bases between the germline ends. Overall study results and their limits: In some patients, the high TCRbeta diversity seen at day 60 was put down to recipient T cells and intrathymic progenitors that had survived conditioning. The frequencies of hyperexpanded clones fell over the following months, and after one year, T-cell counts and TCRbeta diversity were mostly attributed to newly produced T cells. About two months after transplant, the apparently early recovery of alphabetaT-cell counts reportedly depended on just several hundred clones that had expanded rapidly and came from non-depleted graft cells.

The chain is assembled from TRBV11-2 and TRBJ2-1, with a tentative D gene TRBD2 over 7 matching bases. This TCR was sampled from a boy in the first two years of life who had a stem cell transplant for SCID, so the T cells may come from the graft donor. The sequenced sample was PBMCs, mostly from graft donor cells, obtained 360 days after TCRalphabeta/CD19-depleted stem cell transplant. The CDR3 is CASSLRGTKGGSYNEQFF. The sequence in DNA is TGTGCCAGCAGCTTAAGAGGGACTAAAGGGGGCTCCTACAATGAGCAGTTCTTC.